This T cell receptor (beta chain) was sequenced for a study of cytomegalovirus exposure and HLA in healthy donors. A multiplex PCR was run with 60 Vbeta primers and 13 Jbeta primers. Some clones are missing from TCRdb's copy, which holds only in-frame ones; the method was immunoSEQ multiplex PCR. Found here are approximately 59,000 clones, around 62% of them singletons; the top ten hold over 15%. V was pared by 6 bases and J by 6 bases, with 10 bases of the junction left unmatched. The V gene's germline CDR1 is MNHNS and CDR2 SASEGT. The CDR3 is 14 residues long. This sequence was found in a man aged 35-49 years in good health and CMV-seropositive. The chain carries TRBV6-1 and TRBJ2-7; 8 nucleotides agree with TRBD1. Material for sequencing was PBMCs. CDR3 loop: CASSDDRGPSEQYF. CDR3 DNA: TGTGCCAGCAGCGACGACAGGGGTCCTAGCGAGCAGTACTTC.